This T cell receptor (beta chain) was profiled in a study of shared clonotypes between healthy human individuals. Trimming at V came to 0 bases and at J to 4 bases, leaving 4 bases not matched to a gene. This CDR3 has 14 residues. The V gene's germline CDR1 is GTSNPN and CDR2 SVGIG (reference sequence). Naive CD8 cells comprised CD45RO-negative, CCR7-positively selected cells, excluding terminally differentiated effector memory CD45RA+ cells. General study results and limits: Approximately 5% of naive CD4 clonotypes were shared across four donors.

Some clones are missing from TCRdb's copy, which holds only in-frame ones; the method was immunoSEQ multiplex PCR. The profile shows 2 million to 2.5 million clones, roughly 94% of them singletons. Points on this clone: Its matching antigen is unknown.

The sequence was obtained from a man between 18 and 29 years old in good health. Sequenced sample: naive CD8+ T cells sorted from blood. V is TRBV30 and J is TRBJ1-1, with TRBD1 matching 8 bases. CDR3 region: CAWSVVRGRTEAFF. As DNA, the CDR3 is TGTGCCTGGAGTGTGGTCAGGGGGCGCACTGAAGCTTTCTTT. The whole variable domain, remainder taken from reference TRBV30 and TRBJ1-1, is SQTIHQWPATLVQPVGSPLSLECTVEGTSNPNLYWYRQAAGRGLQLLFYSVGIGQISSEVPQNLSASRPQDRQFILSSKKLLLSDSGFYLCAWSVVRGRTEAFFGQGTRLTVV.